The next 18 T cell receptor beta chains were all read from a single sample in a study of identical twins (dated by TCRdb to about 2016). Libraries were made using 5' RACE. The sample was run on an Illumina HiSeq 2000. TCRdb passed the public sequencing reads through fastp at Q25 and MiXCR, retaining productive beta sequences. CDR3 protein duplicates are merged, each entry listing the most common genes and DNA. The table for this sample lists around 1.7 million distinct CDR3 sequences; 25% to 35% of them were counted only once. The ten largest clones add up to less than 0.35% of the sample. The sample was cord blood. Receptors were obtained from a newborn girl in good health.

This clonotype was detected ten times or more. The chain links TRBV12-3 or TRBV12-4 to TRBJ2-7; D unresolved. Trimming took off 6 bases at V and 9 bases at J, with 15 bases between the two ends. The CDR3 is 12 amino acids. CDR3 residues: CASSTSKTGQYF. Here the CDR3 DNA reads TGTGCCAGCAGCACAAGCAAGACGGGGCAGTACTTC.

Here the CDR3 DNA reads TGTGCCAGCAGCCAAGATTTGATAGCGGGGCAAGAGACCCAGTACTTC. This encodes CASSQDLIAGQETQYF. The genes are TRBV3-1 and TRBJ2-5, with TRBD2 matching 8 bases. From germline, CDR1 is LGHDT and CDR2 YNNKEL (reference sequence). V dropped 0 bases and J dropped 2; count of bases not matched to a gene: 5. CDR3 length: 16 residues.

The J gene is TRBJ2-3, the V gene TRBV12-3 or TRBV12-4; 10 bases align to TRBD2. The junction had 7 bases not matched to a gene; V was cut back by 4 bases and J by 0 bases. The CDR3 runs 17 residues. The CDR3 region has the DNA TGTGCCAGCAGTTCAGGACTAGCGGCTACTAGCACAGATACGCAGTATTTT. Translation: CASSSGLAATSTDTQYF.

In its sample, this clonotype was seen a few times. CDR3 coding DNA: TGTGCCAGCAAATACGGACTAGCCTTGTACGAGCAGTACTTC. Its translation is CASKYGLALYEQYF. The chain employs TRBV28 and TRBJ2-5, with TRBD2 identical over 8 bases. The end of the DNA aligns better with TRBJ2-7, so the J call may be wrong. The CDR3 consists of 14 residues. Germline loops: CDR1 MDHEN, CDR2 SYDVKM.

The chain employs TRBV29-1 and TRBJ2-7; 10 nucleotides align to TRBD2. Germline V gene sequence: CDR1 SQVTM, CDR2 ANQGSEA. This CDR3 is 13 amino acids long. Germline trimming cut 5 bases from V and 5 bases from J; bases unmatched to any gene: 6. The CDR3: CSVRLAGVNEQYF. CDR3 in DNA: TGCAGCGTTAGGCTAGCGGGAGTCAACGAGCAGTACTTC.

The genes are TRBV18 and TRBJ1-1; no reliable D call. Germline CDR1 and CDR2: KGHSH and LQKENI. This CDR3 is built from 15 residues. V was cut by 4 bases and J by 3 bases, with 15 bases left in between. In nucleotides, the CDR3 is TGTGCCAGCTCACGGATTGAGACAATGGACACTGAAGCTTTCTTT. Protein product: CASSRIETMDTEAFF.

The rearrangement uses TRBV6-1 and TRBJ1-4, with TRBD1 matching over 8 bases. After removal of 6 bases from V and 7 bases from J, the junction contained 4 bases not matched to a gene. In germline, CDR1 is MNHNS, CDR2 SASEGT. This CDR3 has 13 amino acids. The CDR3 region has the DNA TGTGCCAGCAGGACAGGGGTTTTTGAAAAACTGTTTTTT. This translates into CASRTGVFEKLFF.

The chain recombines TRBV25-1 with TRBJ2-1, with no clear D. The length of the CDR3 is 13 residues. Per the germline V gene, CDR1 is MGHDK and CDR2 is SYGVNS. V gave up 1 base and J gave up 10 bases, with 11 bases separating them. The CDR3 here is CASSESLSYEQFF. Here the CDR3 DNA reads TGTGCCAGCAGTGAATCACTCTCCTACGAGCAGTTCTTC.

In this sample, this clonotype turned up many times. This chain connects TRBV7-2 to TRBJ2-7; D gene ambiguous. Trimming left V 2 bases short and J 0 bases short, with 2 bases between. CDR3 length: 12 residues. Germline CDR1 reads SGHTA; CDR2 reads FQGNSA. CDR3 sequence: CASSLFSYEQYF. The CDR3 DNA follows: TGTGCCAGCAGCTTATTCTCCTACGAGCAGTACTTC.

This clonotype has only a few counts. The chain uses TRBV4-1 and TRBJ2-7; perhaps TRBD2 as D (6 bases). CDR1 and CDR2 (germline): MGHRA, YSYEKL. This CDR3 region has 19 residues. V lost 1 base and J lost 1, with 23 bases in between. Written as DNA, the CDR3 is TGCGCCAGCAGCCAAGGAATTTCGGGACTCTTAATTCCGTCCTACGAGCAGTACTTC. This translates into CASSQGISGLLIPSYEQYF.

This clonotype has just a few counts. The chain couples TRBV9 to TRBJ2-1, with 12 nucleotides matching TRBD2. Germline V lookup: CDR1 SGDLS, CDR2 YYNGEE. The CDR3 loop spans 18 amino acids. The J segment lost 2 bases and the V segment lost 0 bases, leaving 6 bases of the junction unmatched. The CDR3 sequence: CASSVDLSSGGAYNEQFF. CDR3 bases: TGTGCCAGCAGCGTAGACCTTTCTAGCGGGGGGGCCTACAATGAGCAGTTCTTC.

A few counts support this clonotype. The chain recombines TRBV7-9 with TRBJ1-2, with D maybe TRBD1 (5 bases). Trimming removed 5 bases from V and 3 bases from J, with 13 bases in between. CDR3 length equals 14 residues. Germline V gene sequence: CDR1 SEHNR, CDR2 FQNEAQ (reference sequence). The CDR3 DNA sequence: TGTGCCAGCAGCCCCCCGGGGCCAGACTATGGCTACACCTTC. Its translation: CASSPPGPDYGYTF.

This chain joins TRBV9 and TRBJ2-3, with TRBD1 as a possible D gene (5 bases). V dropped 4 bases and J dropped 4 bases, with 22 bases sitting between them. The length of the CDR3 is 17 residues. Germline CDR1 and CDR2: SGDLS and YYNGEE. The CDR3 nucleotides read TGTGCCAGCAGCCCTATGCAGGGATTCGGCGTAGCAGATACGCAGTATTTT. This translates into CASSPMQGFGVADTQYF.

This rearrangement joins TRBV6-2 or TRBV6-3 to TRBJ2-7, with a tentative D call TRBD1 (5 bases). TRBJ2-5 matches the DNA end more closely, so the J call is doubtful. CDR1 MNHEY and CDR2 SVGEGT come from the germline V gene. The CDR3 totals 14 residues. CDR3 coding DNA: TGTGCCAGCAGTTTCCCCAGGGTCGGGGAGACCCAGTACTTC. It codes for CASSFPRVGETQYF.

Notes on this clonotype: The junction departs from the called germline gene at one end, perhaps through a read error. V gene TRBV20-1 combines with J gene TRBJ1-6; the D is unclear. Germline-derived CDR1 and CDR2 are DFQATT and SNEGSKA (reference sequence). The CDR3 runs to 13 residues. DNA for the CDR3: TGCAGTGCCAGACGGACCTACAATTCACCCCTCCACTTT. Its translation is CSARRTYNSPLHF.

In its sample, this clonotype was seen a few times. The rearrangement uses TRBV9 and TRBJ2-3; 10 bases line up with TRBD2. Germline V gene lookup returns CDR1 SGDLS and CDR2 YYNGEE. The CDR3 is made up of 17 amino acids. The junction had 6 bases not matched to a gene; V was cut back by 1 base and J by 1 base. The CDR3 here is CASSVSSGGPRTDTQYF. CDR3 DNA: TGTGCCAGCAGCGTATCTAGCGGGGGCCCACGCACAGATACGCAGTATTTT.

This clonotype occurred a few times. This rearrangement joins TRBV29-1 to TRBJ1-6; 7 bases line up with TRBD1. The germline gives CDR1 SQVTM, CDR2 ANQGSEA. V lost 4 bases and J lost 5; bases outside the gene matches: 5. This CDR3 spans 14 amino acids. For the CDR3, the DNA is TGCAGCGTTGCTTTGGGGACAGATAATTCACCCCTCCACTTT. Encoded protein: CSVALGTDNSPLHF.

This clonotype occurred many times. CDR3 nucleotides: TGTGCCAGCAGCCAAGTGACTAGCGGCTACAATGAGCAGTTCTTC. This encodes CASSQVTSGYNEQFF. The rearrangement links TRBV3-1 to TRBJ2-1; 9 bases align to TRBD2. Looked up from germline, CDR1 is LGHDT and CDR2 is YNNKEL (reference sequence). This CDR3 spans 15 amino acids. The ends lost 1 base at V and 3 bases at J; junction bases unmatched: 1.